The 18 T cell receptor beta chains presented below share a single source sample, sequenced in a study of blood T cell repertoires in COVID-19. Generated by immunoSEQ multiplex PCR, the TCRdb table keeps only in-frame clones and is missing some. The data hold roughly 270,000 clones, with 88% observed a single time. Specimen: peripheral blood. The source is a man in his late teens or twenties with active or convalescent COVID-19.

This sequence joins TRBV9 and TRBJ2-1; possibly TRBD2 for D (6 bases). Looked up from germline, CDR1 is SGDLS and CDR2 is YYNGEE. V gave up 3 bases and J gave up 0 bases, with 10 bases separating them. The CDR3 is 15 amino acids. CDR3 amino acids: CASSADGGSYNEQFF. The CDR3 DNA is TGTGCCAGCAGCGCGGACGGGGGCTCCTACAATGAGCAGTTCTTC. The variable domain in full, completed from reference TRBV9 and TRBJ2-1, reads DSGVTQTPKHLITATGQRVTLRCSPRSGDLSVYWYQQSLDQGLQFLIQYYNGEERAKGNILERFSAQQFPDLHSELNLSSLELGDSALYFCASSADGGSYNEQFFGPGTRLTVL.

The genes are TRBV5-1 and TRBJ2-1, with 7 bases aligning to TRBD1. The CDR3 is 13 amino acids. With 4 bases clipped from V and 4 bases from J, the junction kept 2 bases outside the gene matches. The germline V gene has CDR1 SGHRS and CDR2 YFSETQ. The CDR3 coding sequence is TGCGCCAGCAGCGTGGGACAGTACAATGAGCAGTTCTTC. It yields the protein CASSVGQYNEQFF.

This chain uses TRBV6-5 with TRBJ2-7; TRBD1 matches 9 bases. J was trimmed by 4 bases and V by 5 bases; bases with no gene match: 9. Germline V gene lookup returns CDR1 MNHEY and CDR2 SVGAGI. The CDR3 has 15 amino acids. CDR3 sequence (DNA): TGTGCCAGCAGTACTACCCAACAGGGGGCGTACGAGCAGTACTTC. Protein: CASSTTQQGAYEQYF.

V gene TRBV7-7 combines with J gene TRBJ2-3; no reliable D call. The germline gives CDR1 SSHAT, CDR2 FNYEAQ (reference sequence). The V end was cut by 6 bases, the J end by 1 base, with 11 bases between. This CDR3 has 14 amino acids. This CDR3 reads CASSYSPGTDTQYF. DNA for the CDR3: TGTGCCAGCAGTTACTCCCCGGGCACAGATACGCAGTATTTT.

V and J are TRBV6-2 or TRBV6-3 and TRBJ2-7, with a weak D call TRBD2 (6 bases). V was pared by 3 bases and J by 1 base, with 22 bases between. This CDR3 spans 18 amino acids. In germline, CDR1 is MNHEY, CDR2 SVGEGT. CDR3 nucleotide sequence: TGTGCCAGCAGTTATACTGGCCCCCCCGGACGGGAGTCCTACGAGCAGTACTTC. This encodes CASSYTGPPGRESYEQYF.

Of note for this clone: The junction differs from germline at one of its ends, possibly a read error. V usage is TRBV18 and J usage is TRBJ2-7; 9 positions match TRBD1. Looked up from germline, CDR1 is KGHSH and CDR2 is LQKENI. This CDR3 contains 15 residues. Here the CDR3 DNA reads TGTGCCAGCTCAGCACCGGGACAGGGTTACTACGAGCAGTACTTC. As protein: CASSAPGQGYYEQYF.

This clone was observed many times. V is TRBV15 and J is TRBJ2-3; D is uncertain. CDR3 length: 14 amino acids. V was trimmed by 0 bases and J by 6 bases, leaving 10 bases between them. Germline values: CDR1 LNHNV, CDR2 YYDKDF (reference sequence). Here the CDR3 reads CATSRDVGGDTQYF. The CDR3 DNA reads TGTGCCACCAGCAGAGACGTTGGTGGCGATACGCAGTATTTT.

The chain carries TRBV18 and TRBJ2-3; 7 bases fit TRBD1. The V segment lost 3 bases and the J segment 6 bases; nucleotides outside the gene matches: 6. The CDR3 consists of 14 residues. The germline V gene has CDR1 KGHSH and CDR2 LQKENI. The CDR3, as DNA: TGTGCCAGCTCACCGCAACAGGGGACGGATACGCAGTATTTT. Translating it yields CASSPQQGTDTQYF.

The rearrangement joins TRBV19 to TRBJ1-5; 9 bases map to TRBD1. The CDR3 totals 16 residues. From germline, CDR1 is LNHDA and CDR2 SQIVND (reference sequence). The trim removed 3 bases at V and 4 bases at J, leaving 7 bases unmatched. CDR3 nucleotide sequence: TGTGCCAGTAGTATTCTGGGACAGGGTCGAAATCAGCCCCAGCATTTT. This encodes CASSILGQGRNQPQHF.

A single count supports this clone. The chain is built from TRBV12-3 or TRBV12-4 and TRBJ1-2, with D hard to call. Trimming shortened V by 6 bases and J by 8 bases, and 10 bases separated the two germline ends. This CDR3 contains 11 residues. CDR3 nucleotide sequence: TGTGCCAGCAGGCAGGAGGGAGGCTACACCTTC. It encodes CASRQEGGYTF.

The chain carries TRBV5-6 and TRBJ1-1; 10 bases line up with TRBD1. With V trimmed by 2 bases and J by 2 bases, 3 bases remained unmatched. The germline CDR1 and CDR2 sequences are SGHDT and YYEEEE. The CDR3 length is 15 residues. The CDR3 coding sequence is TGTGCCAGCAGCTTCGGACAGGGGGTCAACACTGAAGCTTTCTTT. Translating gives CASSFGQGVNTEAFF.

CDR3 sequence (DNA): TGTGCCAGCAGCCCCCTGGGGTCTCAAGCGGGGAACACAGATACGCAGTATTTT. It translates to CASSPLGSQAGNTDTQYF. The chain joins TRBV7-3 to TRBJ2-3, with TRBD2 matching 7 bases. Looked up from germline, CDR1 is SGHTA and CDR2 is FQGTGA. This CDR3 contains 18 residues. Germline trimming cut 5 bases from V and 2 bases from J; bases unmatched to any gene: 16.

The chain has TRBV27 and TRBJ1-2, with D perhaps matching TRBD1 (6 bases). Germline V gene lookup returns CDR1 MNHEY and CDR2 SMNVEV (reference sequence). The CDR3 spans 16 residues. V lost 2 bases, J lost 4 bases, and 17 bases lay in between. The CDR3 is CASSLVSDSWGYGYTF. The CDR3 DNA sequence: TGTGCCAGCAGTTTAGTTTCGGACAGTTGGGGCTATGGCTACACCTTC.

The chain recombines TRBV3-1 (or the pseudogene TRBV3-2) with TRBJ2-5; D is possibly TRBD1 (7 bases). Germline-derived CDR1 and CDR2 are LGHDT and YNNKEL (reference sequence). CDR3 length equals 15 residues. V was shortened by 5 bases and J by 3 bases, with 16 bases between the two germline ends. CDR3 sequence reads: CASSWGARGEETQYF. CDR3 bases: TGTGCCAGCAGCTGGGGGGCCAGGGGGGAAGAGACCCAGTACTTC.

The V gene is TRBV19, the J gene TRBJ1-5; D not certain. Trimming removed 3 bases at V and 5 bases at J, with 8 bases between. The CDR3 covers 13 residues. From germline, CDR1 is LNHDA and CDR2 SQIVND (reference sequence). CDR3 in DNA: TGTGCCAGTAGTATGGTGAGGGATCAGCCCCAGCATTTT. Protein product: CASSMVRDQPQHF.

The gene calls are TRBV27 and TRBJ1-5; D is uncertain. The CDR3 runs to 15 residues. Germline lookup yields CDR1 MNHEY and CDR2 SMNVEV (reference sequence). Trimming removed 5 bases from V and 5 bases from J, with 16 bases in between. As DNA, the CDR3 is TGTGCCAGCAGTGCCGCGGGGATGCGGGATCAGCCCCAGCATTTT. This sequence encodes CASSAAGMRDQPQHF.

The rearrangement links TRBV7-9 to TRBJ2-2; D is uncertain. Per germline, CDR1 SEHNR and CDR2 FQNEAQ (reference sequence). The CDR3 sequence is 13 residues long. Trimming pared 3 bases from V and 6 bases from J, leaving 8 bases between. The CDR3 loop is CASSFQVAGELFF. The CDR3 DNA reads TGTGCCAGCAGCTTCCAGGTCGCCGGGGAGCTGTTTTTT.

The gene calls are TRBV4-3 and TRBJ1-2; TRBD1 matches 9 bases. From germline, CDR1 is LGHNA and CDR2 YSLEER. With 4 bases clipped from V and 3 bases from J, the junction kept 6 bases outside the gene matches. The CDR3 spans 15 residues. The CDR3 DNA sequence: TGCGCCAGCAGCCTGAACAGGGGGCGCGACTATGGCTACACCTTC. Translating gives CASSLNRGRDYGYTF.